The TCR beta chain described here comes from a study of shared clonotypes between healthy human individuals. Overall study findings and caveats: Generation probability values for non-shared clonotypes were lower than those for clonotypes shared by all four donors. Generally, naive subsets (rather than memory subsets) showed larger estimated richness.

Sequencing used immunoSEQ multiplex PCR; TCRdb keeps in-frame clones, though not all of them. The profile shows 750,000 to 1,000,000 clones, nearly 95% of them singletons. Naive CD8 cells, CD45RO-negative and positively selected for CCR7, excluded terminally differentiated effector memory CD45RA+ cells. This clone was seen a single time. Antigen unknown. V lost 5 bases and J lost 7, with 15 bases in between. This CDR3 has 14 residues. CDR1 is MNHEY and CDR2 is SVGAGI in the germline V gene. The specimen sequenced was naive CD8+ T cells sorted from blood. The sequence was obtained from a man aged 25-45 years in good health. The J gene is TRBJ1-5, the V gene TRBV6-5, with TRBD1 as a possible D gene (6 bases). The CDR3 DNA follows: TGTGCCAGCAGTGAGGCAGGGGAAGCGCAGCCCCAGCATTTT. Its protein product is CASSEAGEAQPQHF.